This TCR beta chain was obtained from a study of cytomegalovirus exposure and HLA in healthy donors. The PCR made use of 60 Vbeta and 13 Jbeta primers. Clones were read by immunoSEQ multiplex PCR, and TCRdb kept only the in-frame ones, dropping some. The sample lists about 120,000 clones, approximately 17% occurring once. There are 16 residues in the CDR3. With V trimmed by 3 bases and J by 5 bases, 12 bases remained unmatched. The V gene's germline CDR1 is MRHNA and CDR2 SNTAGT. This receptor was identified in a female donor in good health and CMV-seropositive. V is TRBV6-4 and J is TRBJ2-7, with TRBD2 matching over 8 bases. The specimen sequenced was PBMCs. Here the CDR3 reads CASSEKLAVKKDEQYF. Written as DNA, the CDR3 is TGTGCCAGCAGTGAAAAACTAGCGGTAAAAAAAGACGAGCAGTACTTC.